Shown below are 16 T cell receptor beta chains from a single sample sequenced in a study of CXCR3-negative and CXCR3-positive naive CD8 T cells. Study results and caveats: CXCR3-negative naive cells had less hydrophobic TRB CDR3s than did CXCR3-positive naive cells.

In preparing the TRB cDNA libraries, 5' RACE with UMI labels was used. TCRdb re-called the 5' RACE reads; every CDR3 protein appears as one record, without DNA. This sample's clone table lists around 60,000 distinct CDR3 sequences. For these receptors, no antigen is known. The source material was naive CXCR3+ CD8+ T cells from blood. Subset of the sample: CD45RO-CCR7+CD27+CD95- naive CD8+ T cells expressing CXCR3 (TNR3+). The receptors shown here come from a human donor in good health. Some clones in this sample may be carry-over from other donors' samples.

The V call is TRBV5-1, the J call TRBJ2-7; the TRBD1 assignment by TCRdb is unverifiable without DNA. The CDR3 runs to 14 residues. Germline CDR1 is SGHRS and CDR2 is YFSETQ. This CDR3 reads CASSLGDRYYEQYF.

The genes are TRBV4-3 and TRBJ1-4. The length of the CDR3 is 15 residues. Germline V gene data show CDR1 as LGHNA and CDR2 as YSLEER. The CDR3 sequence is CASSQDRATNEKLFF.

This chain joins TRBV4-3 and TRBJ2-7. This CDR3 spans 15 amino acids. CDR1 is LGHNA and CDR2 is YSLEER in the germline V gene. The CDR3 here is CASSQRNRDSYEQYF.

The chain is built from TRBV7-9 and TRBJ2-5; TCRdb designates TRBD1, a call that cannot be tested without DNA. Germline CDR1 SEHNR, CDR2 FQNEAQ (reference sequence). This CDR3 is built from 14 residues. CDR3: CASSSRDTEETQYF.

V usage is TRBV28 and J usage is TRBJ2-7; TCRdb designates TRBD1, a call that cannot be tested without DNA. This CDR3 comprises 14 residues. Germline V gene lookup returns CDR1 MDHEN and CDR2 SYDVKM. The CDR3 is CASSPPWGSYEQYF.

V is TRBV20-1 and J is TRBJ2-1. The CDR3 consists of 16 residues. Germline CDR1 is DFQATT and CDR2 is SNEGSKA (reference sequence). The CDR3 sequence: CSAKDLAVGFWNEQFF.

This chain links TRBV27 with TRBJ2-1. The germline V gene has CDR1 MNHEY and CDR2 SMNVEV (reference sequence). This CDR3 is built from 13 residues. This CDR3 is CASSLHKNNEQFF.

This rearrangement joins TRBV6-2 or TRBV6-3 to TRBJ2-7; TCRdb's D call of TRBD1 is untestable without DNA. The germline V gene has CDR1 MNHEY and CDR2 SVGEGT. The CDR3 runs to 17 residues. This CDR3 is CASSRNLWDRVSYEQYF.

The chain links TRBV7-2 to TRBJ2-5; TCRdb calls TRBD1, which cannot be checked without DNA. This CDR3 comprises 13 residues. Per germline, CDR1 SGHTA and CDR2 FQGNSA. The CDR3 sequence: CASSPDNQETQYF.

CDR3 protein: CSAASGGGFNEQFF. The chain carries TRBV20-1 and TRBJ2-1; TCRdb picks TRBD2, but there is no DNA to check that call. This CDR3 comprises 14 residues. From germline, CDR1 is DFQATT and CDR2 SNEGSKA (reference sequence).

The chain carries TRBV20-1 and TRBJ1-3. This CDR3 region has 13 residues. Germline loops: CDR1 DFQATT, CDR2 SNEGSKA (reference sequence). CDR3: CSARSGPGNTIYF.

V and J are TRBV20-1 and TRBJ1-5. The CDR3 is made up of 13 amino acids. CDR1 DFQATT and CDR2 SNEGSKA come from the germline V gene (reference sequence). CDR3 in amino acids: CSAGGGINQPQHF.

The chain links TRBV6-5 to TRBJ1-1; the D gene TCRdb calls, TRBD1, cannot be checked with no DNA. Germline values: CDR1 MNHEY, CDR2 SVGAGI. This CDR3 is built from 15 residues. CDR3 sequence: CASSYVRGSNPEAFF.

The chain employs TRBV20-1 and TRBJ1-5; TCRdb lists TRBD1, though no DNA is available to test this call. The germline CDR1 and CDR2 sequences are DFQATT and SNEGSKA (reference sequence). The CDR3 runs 20 residues. The CDR3: CSARDWGYKLVGNGNQPQHF.

The chain employs TRBV5-1 and TRBJ2-5; TCRdb's assignment of TRBD1 cannot be checked, as there is no DNA. CDR1 SGHRS and CDR2 YFSETQ come from the germline V gene. CDR3 length: 12 residues. This CDR3 is CASSLASGDQYF.

V usage is TRBV2 and J usage is TRBJ2-1. Germline values: CDR1 SNHLY, CDR2 FYNNEI. This CDR3 region has 16 residues. CDR3: CASSEGAQSSYNEQFF.